This passage covers 19 T cell receptor beta chains from one sample sequenced in a study of shared clonotypes between healthy human individuals. The naive CD8 population came from CD45RO-negative cells selected for CCR7, without terminally differentiated effector memory CD45RA+ cells. Here immunoSEQ multiplex PCR was the method, and the copy in TCRdb shows in-frame clones only, minus some. The table lists about 590,000 clones, 95% to 96% of them singletons. Sequences were obtained from naive CD8+ T cells sorted from blood. Receptors originate from a woman aged 30 to 39 in good health.

The chain couples TRBV27 to TRBJ2-5, with 11 bases matching TRBD2. The CDR3 has 16 residues. The germline V gene has CDR1 MNHEY and CDR2 SMNVEV (reference sequence). V lost 8 bases to trimming and J lost 5 bases; unmatched junction nucleotides: 13. CDR3 nucleotides: TGTGCCAGCGCCGGGACTAGCGGCCTTCGTGGGGAGACCCAGTACTTC. It translates to CASAGTSGLRGETQYF.

V gene TRBV4-1 combines with J gene TRBJ2-1; D may be TRBD1 (6 bases). The germline V and J ends were trimmed by 6 bases and 7 bases, with 28 bases remaining between them. The length of the CDR3 is 18 residues. Germline V gives CDR1 MGHRA, CDR2 YSYEKL. CDR3 in amino acids: CASRPTPPQGASENEQFF. CDR3 DNA sequence: TGCGCCAGCAGGCCCACCCCCCCACAGGGCGCCTCAGAGAATGAGCAGTTCTTC.

The V gene is TRBV6-6, the J gene TRBJ1-1; D remains unclear. This CDR3 comprises 12 residues. The ends were cut back, 5 bases at V and 7 bases at J, with 11 bases in the middle. Germline V gene lookup returns CDR1 MNHNY and CDR2 SVGAGI (reference sequence). The CDR3 coding sequence is TGTGCCAGCAGTCCCGCGGTTGATGAAGCTTTCTTT. Translated, it gives CASSPAVDEAFF.

The rearrangement uses TRBV4-2 and TRBJ2-7, with D possibly matching TRBD1 (7 bases). The V end was cut by 0 bases, the J end by 4 bases, with 16 bases between. Germline-derived CDR1 and CDR2 are LGHNA and YNFKEQ. This CDR3 is 16 amino acids long. The CDR3 sequence: CASSQEEGARFYEQYF. In nucleotides, the CDR3 is TGTGCCAGCAGCCAAGAGGAGGGGGCACGATTTTACGAGCAGTACTTC.

The chain joins TRBV6-1 to TRBJ1-2; unclear D gene. Per germline, CDR1 MNHNS and CDR2 SASEGT. The CDR3 contains 11 residues. V was clipped by 7 bases and J by 0 bases, with 3 bases between them. CDR3 DNA: TGTGCCAGCACGCCTAACTATGGCTACACCTTC. Translated, it gives CASTPNYGYTF.

The chain links TRBV4-2 to TRBJ1-6; perhaps TRBD1 as D (6 bases). The ends were cut back, 2 bases at V and 7 bases at J, with 15 bases in the middle. Germline assignment: CDR1 LGHNA and CDR2 YNFKEQ. This CDR3 region has 16 residues. The CDR3 DNA follows: TGTGCCAGCAGCCAACGCCCAGACAGGACAAATTCACCCCTCCACTTT. Translated, it gives CASSQRPDRTNSPLHF.

The chain couples TRBV7-9 to TRBJ2-3, with D possibly TRBD2 on 5 matching bases. V gave up 4 bases and J gave up 6 bases, with 17 bases separating them. CDR3 size: 15 residues. Germline values: CDR1 SEHNR, CDR2 FQNEAQ (reference sequence). The CDR3 reads CASSSPVGWEDTQYF. DNA for the CDR3: TGTGCCAGCAGCTCGCCGGTGGGTTGGGAGGATACGCAGTATTTT. Complete variable domain (other parts from reference TRBV7-9 and TRBJ2-3): DTGVSQNPRHKITKRGQNVTFRCDPISEHNRLYWYRQTLGQGPEFLTYFQNEAQLEKSRLLSDRFSAERPKGSFSTLEIQRTEQGDSAMYLCASSSPVGWEDTQYFGPGTRLTVL.

V usage is TRBV9 and J usage is TRBJ2-7; 7 bases agree with TRBD1. The V and J ends lost 3 bases and 7 bases, in that order; junction bases with no gene match: 16. The CDR3 sequence is 16 residues long. The germline V gene encodes CDR1 SGDLS and CDR2 YYNGEE. This chain's CDR3 is CASSAWEKPQGREQYF. In DNA, the CDR3 is TGTGCCAGCAGCGCCTGGGAGAAGCCACAGGGGCGGGAGCAGTACTTC.

This clone was observed a handful of times. The chain carries TRBV19 and TRBJ2-2; either TRBD1 or TRBD2 may fit D (5 bases each). The CDR3 is made up of 14 amino acids. Germline CDR1 LNHDA, CDR2 SQIVND (reference sequence). Trimming took 9 bases from V and 0 from J, leaving 11 bases between them. CDR3 coding DNA: TGTGCCAGCTGGGACCTTGCGAACACCGGGGAGCTGTTTTTT. Translation: CASWDLANTGELFF.

The chain employs TRBV28 and TRBJ1-2; TRBD1 might be the D (6 bases). The germline V gene encodes CDR1 MDHEN and CDR2 SYDVKM. The CDR3 totals 15 residues. Trimming removed 4 bases from V and 4 bases from J, with 16 bases in between. This CDR3 reads CASSSTGGLLYGYTF. CDR3 DNA: TGTGCCAGCAGTTCGACAGGCGGACTCCTCTATGGCTACACCTTC.

This clone appeared a few times. J is TRBJ2-5 and V is TRBV5-4, with D perhaps TRBD2 (5 bases). The CDR3 contains 13 residues. Looked up from germline, CDR1 is SGHNT and CDR2 is YYREEE (reference sequence). Between the trimmed V and J ends, which lost 1 base and 3 bases, there was a span of 7 bases. The DNA for the CDR3 is TGTGCCAGCAGCTTGTCGGAGGAAGAGACCCAGTACTTC. Translating gives CASSLSEEETQYF.

The gene calls are TRBV4-1 and TRBJ2-7; no reliable D call. CDR3 length: 15 amino acids. V shed 1 base and J shed 3 bases, with 13 bases lying between them. Per the germline V gene, CDR1 is MGHRA and CDR2 is YSYEKL. Here the CDR3 DNA reads TGCGCCAGCAGCCAAGTTTTGTGGCAGATCTACGAGCAGTACTTC. Protein sequence: CASSQVLWQIYEQYF.

V and J are TRBV7-9 and TRBJ1-2, with 12 bases lining up with TRBD1. V shed 5 bases, J shed 5 bases, and the junction held 9 bases outside the gene matches. The CDR3 sequence is 16 residues long. Per the germline V gene, CDR1 is SEHNR and CDR2 is FQNEAQ (reference sequence). The CDR3 DNA reads TGTGCCAGCAGCGCAGAAGGGGACAGGGGGCATTATGGCTACACCTTC. The encoded protein is CASSAEGDRGHYGYTF.

This chain joins TRBV27 and TRBJ1-5; D remains unclear. Trimming stripped 3 bases from V and 4 bases from J, with 16 bases between. The CDR3 has 16 residues. Germline assignment: CDR1 MNHEY and CDR2 SMNVEV (reference sequence). CDR3 loop: CASSFPPETGNQPQHF. CDR3 nucleotide sequence: TGTGCCAGCAGTTTCCCCCCCGAGACTGGGAATCAGCCCCAGCATTTT.

In the case of this clone: The same CDR3 can be traced to other DNA sequences in this sample. The chain uses TRBV7-9 and TRBJ2-7; D possibly corresponds to TRBD2 (6 bases). The germline V gene encodes CDR1 SEHNR and CDR2 FQNEAQ (reference sequence). The length of the CDR3 is 14 residues. The germline V and J ends were trimmed by 1 base and 3 bases, with 10 bases remaining between them. CDR3 DNA: TGTGCCAGCAGCTTAGGTCTAGCGAACTACGAGCAGTACTTC. It yields the protein CASSLGLANYEQYF. Variable domain in full (rest from reference TRBV7-9 and TRBJ2-7): DTGVSQNPRHKITKRGQNVTFRCDPISEHNRLYWYRQTLGQGPEFLTYFQNEAQLEKSRLLSDRFSAERPKGSFSTLEIQRTEQGDSAMYLCASSLGLANYEQYFGPGTRLTVT.

The chain employs TRBV6-5 and TRBJ2-2; D remains unclear. The CDR3 is 13 residues long. Looked up from germline, CDR1 is MNHEY and CDR2 is SVGAGI. Deletions cut 2 bases from V and 5 bases from J, with 6 bases between. CDR3 amino acids: CASSYLGTGELFF. DNA for the CDR3: TGTGCCAGCAGTTACCTGGGGACCGGGGAGCTGTTTTTT.

The chain joins TRBV23-1 to TRBJ2-1; 11 nucleotides match TRBD2. TRBV23-1 carries the ORF label, with uncertain function. The CDR3 length is 15 residues. V was pared by 3 bases and J by 7 bases, with 5 bases of the junction left unmatched. The CDR3 spells CASSHQTSGRNEQFF. The CDR3, as DNA: TGCGCCAGCAGTCACCAAACTAGCGGGAGAAATGAGCAGTTCTTC.

The rearrangement links TRBV6-1 to TRBJ2-1, with D hard to call. The V end lost 2 bases, the J end lost 4 bases, and 6 bases lay between the germline ends. The CDR3 spans 13 residues. Germline CDR1 is MNHNS and CDR2 is SASEGT. This CDR3 reads CASSELGYNEQFF. Written as DNA, the CDR3 is TGTGCCAGCAGTGAACTAGGATACAATGAGCAGTTCTTC.

This chain links TRBV15 with TRBJ2-1; 11 nucleotides agree with TRBD2. V shed 5 bases, J shed 5 bases, and the junction held 5 bases outside the gene matches. Germline CDR1 LNHNV, CDR2 YYDKDF (reference sequence). CDR3 length: 15 residues. The CDR3 reads CATSPLAGVNNEQFF. In DNA, the CDR3 is TGTGCCACCAGCCCACTAGCGGGAGTTAACAATGAGCAGTTCTTC. The full variable domain, in which reference TRBV15 and TRBJ2-1 provide the parts outside the CDR3, is DAMVIQNPRYQVTQFGKPVTLSCSQTLNHNVMYWYQQKSSQAPKLLFHYYDKDFNNEADTPDNFQSRRPNTSFCFLDIRSPGLGDTAMYLCATSPLAGVNNEQFFGPGTRLTVL.